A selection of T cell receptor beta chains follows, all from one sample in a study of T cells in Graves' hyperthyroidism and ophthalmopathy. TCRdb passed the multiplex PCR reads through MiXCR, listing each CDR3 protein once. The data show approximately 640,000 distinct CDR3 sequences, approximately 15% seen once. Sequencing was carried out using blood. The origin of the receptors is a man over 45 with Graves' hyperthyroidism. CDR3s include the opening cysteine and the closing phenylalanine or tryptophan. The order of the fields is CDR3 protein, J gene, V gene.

CDR3: CASSLSGANYGYTF
J: TRBJ1-2
V: TRBV10-2

CDR3: CSAKTRDHTDTQYF
J: TRBJ2-3
V: TRBV20-1

CDR3: CASKDRPLLAEPYEQYF
J: TRBJ2-7
V: TRBV2

CDR3: CASSFPGLAGLEDTQYF
J: TRBJ2-3
V: TRBV5-1

CDR3: CASSMLAGHNEQFF
J: TRBJ2-1
V: TRBV19

CDR3: CASRTGLAGGPVYEQYF
J: TRBJ2-7
V: TRBV27

CDR3: CASSRAGYSPLHF
J: TRBJ1-6
V: TRBV5-6

CDR3: CASSSTGHEAFF
J: TRBJ1-1
V: TRBV6-2/TRBV6-3

CDR3: CASSLDLSRGEETQYF
J: TRBJ2-5
V: TRBV11-2

CDR3: CASSPLHWEQYF
J: TRBJ2-7
V: TRBV27

CDR3: CASSLLDLNANTEAFF
J: TRBJ1-1
V: TRBV3-1

CDR3: CASSLREGPFEQYF
J: TRBJ2-7
V: TRBV27

CDR3: CSASKAPNTEAFF
J: TRBJ1-1
V: TRBV20-1

CDR3: CAISESTTERTQETQYF
J: TRBJ2-5
V: TRBV10-3

CDR3: CASSSLPLAGSYNEQFF
J: TRBJ2-1
V: TRBV6-1